The 6 T cell receptor beta chains listed next were all sequenced from one sample in a study of OX40 agonist ivuxolimab in advanced cancers. Some clones are missing from TCRdb's copy, which holds only in-frame ones; the method was immunoSEQ multiplex PCR. Counted here are about 28,000 clones, less than 90% occurring once; the ten biggest clones make up roughly 40%. Sequenced material: CD4+ or CD8+ T cells sorted from blood, taken in a trial of the OX40 agonist ivuxolimab. The receptors were gathered from an adult with an advanced solid tumor such as melanoma, head and neck, liver or kidney cancer.

The chain couples TRBV7-8 to TRBJ2-7; TRBD1 matches 7 bases. J lost 2 bases, V lost 5 bases, and 6 bases had no gene match. Looked up from germline, CDR1 is SGHVS and CDR2 is FQNEAQ. There are 14 residues in the CDR3. CDR3 residues: CASSKPGTAYEQYF. CDR3 sequence (DNA): TGTGCCAGCAGCAAGCCCGGGACAGCCTACGAGCAGTACTTC.

CDR3 in DNA: TGTGCCAGCAGCCCAGCCTACGAGCAGTACTTC. It yields the protein CASSPAYEQYF. The chain combines TRBV5-8 with TRBJ2-7; D is undetermined. This CDR3 contains 11 residues. The germline V gene has CDR1 SGHTS and CDR2 YDEGEE. Trimming removed 4 bases at V and 2 bases at J, with 4 bases between.

The V call is TRBV15, the J call TRBJ2-7; 8 bases fit TRBD1. Trimming took 1 base from V and 2 from J; bases not matched to a gene: 4. CDR3 length: 15 amino acids. Germline V gives CDR1 LNHNV, CDR2 YYDKDF (reference sequence). CDR3 sequence: CATSRGQGNAYEQYF. CDR3 DNA sequence: TGTGCCACCAGCAGAGGACAGGGGAACGCCTACGAGCAGTACTTC.

The V and J genes are TRBV25-1 and TRBJ2-7; the D is unclear. The CDR3 runs to 12 residues. The germline V gene has CDR1 MGHDK and CDR2 SYGVNS. V was shortened by 5 bases and J by 3 bases, with 8 bases between the two germline ends. The CDR3, as DNA: TGTGCCAGCAGTTTCGGAAGCTACGAGCAGTACTTC. Protein: CASSFGSYEQYF.

This clone has more than one count but fewer than ten. The V call is TRBV6-1, the J call TRBJ1-6; D call uncertain. The CDR3 extends over 14 amino acids. V dropped 5 bases and J dropped 7 bases, with 12 bases sitting between them. Germline loops: CDR1 MNHNS, CDR2 SASEGT. The CDR3 is CASSNAGTNSPLHF. CDR3 bases: TGTGCCAGCAGTAATGCAGGCACCAATTCACCCCTCCACTTT.

The V and J genes are TRBV9 and TRBJ2-7, with TRBD1 matching 8 bases. V was pared by 4 bases and J by 6 bases, with 6 bases of the junction left unmatched. Germline CDR1 and CDR2: SGDLS and YYNGEE. The CDR3 covers 13 residues. CDR3 loop: CASSPRDRTEQYF. For the CDR3, the DNA is TGTGCCAGCAGCCCCAGGGACAGGACCGAGCAGTACTTC.